This T cell receptor (beta chain) was identified in a study of T cell responses to AZD1222 COVID-19 vaccine. This CDR3 spans 14 amino acids. The germline V gene has CDR1 MNHNY and CDR2 SVGAGI (reference sequence). V gave up 2 bases and J gave up 3 bases, with 10 bases separating them. Measured with immunoSEQ multiplex PCR; TCRdb has only the in-frame clones, and not every one. The sample lists about 260,000 clones, approximately 93% occurring once. The V call is TRBV6-6, the J call TRBJ1-2; no reliable D call. This sequence originates from an adult in good health. The specimen was peripheral blood, collected on day 0 of AZD1222 vaccination. The CDR3 reads CASSYIGEDYGYTF. The CDR3 nucleotides read TGTGCCAGCAGTTACATTGGTGAGGACTATGGCTACACCTTC.